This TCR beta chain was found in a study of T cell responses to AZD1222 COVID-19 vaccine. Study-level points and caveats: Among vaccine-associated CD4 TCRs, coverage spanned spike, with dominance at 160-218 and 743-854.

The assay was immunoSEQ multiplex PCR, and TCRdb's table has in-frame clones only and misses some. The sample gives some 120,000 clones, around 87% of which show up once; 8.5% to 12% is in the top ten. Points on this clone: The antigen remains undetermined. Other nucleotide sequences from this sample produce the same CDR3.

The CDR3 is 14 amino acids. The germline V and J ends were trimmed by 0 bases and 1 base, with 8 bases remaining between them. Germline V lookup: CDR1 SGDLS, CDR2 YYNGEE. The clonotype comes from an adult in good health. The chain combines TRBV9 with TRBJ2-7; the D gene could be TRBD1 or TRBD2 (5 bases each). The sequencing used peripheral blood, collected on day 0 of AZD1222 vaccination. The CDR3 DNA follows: TGTGCCAGCAGCGTAGGGGGGTCATCCTACGAGCAGTACTTC. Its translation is CASSVGGSSYEQYF. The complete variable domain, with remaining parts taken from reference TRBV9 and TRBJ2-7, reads DSGVTQTPKHLITATGQRVTLRCSPRSGDLSVYWYQQSLDQGLQFLIQYYNGEERAKGNILERFSAQQFPDLHSELNLSSLELGDSALYFCASSVGGSSYEQYFGPGTRLTVT.